This T cell receptor beta chain was found in a study of blood T cell repertoires in COVID-19. This CDR3 contains 15 residues. Germline V gene data show CDR1 as SGHTA and CDR2 as FQGNSA. V was shortened by 2 bases and J by 2 bases, with 12 bases between the two germline ends. Clones were read by immunoSEQ multiplex PCR, and TCRdb kept only the in-frame ones, dropping some. The table has almost 350,000 clones, roughly 86% seen once. This rearrangement joins TRBV7-2 to TRBJ1-1, with D possibly being TRBD1 (6 bases). The sequencing sample was made of PBMCs or T cells enriched from blood (not recorded which). This receptor was obtained from a woman aged 25-40 years who had been exposed to COVID-19. In DNA form, the CDR3 reads TGTGCCAGCAGCTTACCGGGACACCTAAACACTGAAGCTTTCTTT. Protein product: CASSLPGHLNTEAFF.